This T cell receptor beta chain stems from a study of T cell responses to AZD1222 COVID-19 vaccine. Trimming took off 0 bases at V and 8 bases at J, with 16 bases between the two ends. Germline assignment: CDR1 LNHNV and CDR2 YYDKDF (reference sequence). This CDR3 is built from 15 residues. Libraries were prepared by immunoSEQ multiplex PCR; TCRdb keeps only in-frame clonotypes and omits some of them. In the table there are about 130,000 clones, roughly nine tenths of which are singletons. The clonotype comes from an adult in good health. The rearrangement uses TRBV15 and TRBJ1-1; perhaps TRBD1 as D (5 bases). The sequencing used peripheral blood, collected on day 0 of AZD1222 vaccination. CDR3 DNA sequence: TGTGCCACCAGCAGAGATCCGGGGGTCCCCGTCGAAGCTTTCTTT. Its translation: CATSRDPGVPVEAFF.